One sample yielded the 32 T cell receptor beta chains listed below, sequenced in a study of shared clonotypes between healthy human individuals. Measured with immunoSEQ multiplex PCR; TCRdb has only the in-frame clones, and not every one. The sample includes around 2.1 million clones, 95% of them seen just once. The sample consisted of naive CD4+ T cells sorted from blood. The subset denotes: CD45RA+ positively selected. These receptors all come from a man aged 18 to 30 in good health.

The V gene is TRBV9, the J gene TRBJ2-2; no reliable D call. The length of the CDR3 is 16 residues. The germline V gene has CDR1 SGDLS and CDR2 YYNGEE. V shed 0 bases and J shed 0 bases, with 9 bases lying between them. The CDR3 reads CASSVVPLSNTGELFF. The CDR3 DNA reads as TGTGCCAGCAGCGTAGTACCACTATCGAACACCGGGGAGCTGTTTTTT.

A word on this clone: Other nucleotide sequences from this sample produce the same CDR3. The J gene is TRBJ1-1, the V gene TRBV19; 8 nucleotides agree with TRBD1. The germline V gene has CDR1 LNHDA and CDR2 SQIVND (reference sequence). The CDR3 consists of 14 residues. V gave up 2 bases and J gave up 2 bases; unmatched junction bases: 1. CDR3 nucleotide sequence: TGTGCCAGTAGTATACAGGGGGCCAACACTGAAGCTTTCTTT. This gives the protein CASSIQGANTEAFF.

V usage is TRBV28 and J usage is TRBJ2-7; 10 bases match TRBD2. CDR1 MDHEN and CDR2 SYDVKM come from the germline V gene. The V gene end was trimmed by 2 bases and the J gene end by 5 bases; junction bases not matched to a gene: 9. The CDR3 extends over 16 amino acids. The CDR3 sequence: CASSLSPAGGQDEQYF. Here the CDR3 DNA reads TGTGCCAGCAGTTTAAGTCCAGCGGGGGGGCAAGACGAGCAGTACTTC. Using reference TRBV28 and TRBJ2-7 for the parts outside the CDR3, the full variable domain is DVKVTQSSRYLVKRTGEKVFLECVQDMDHENMFWYRQDPGLGLRLIYFSYDVKMKEKGDIPEGYSVSREKKERFSLILESASTNQTSMYLCASSLSPAGGQDEQYFGPGTRLTVT.

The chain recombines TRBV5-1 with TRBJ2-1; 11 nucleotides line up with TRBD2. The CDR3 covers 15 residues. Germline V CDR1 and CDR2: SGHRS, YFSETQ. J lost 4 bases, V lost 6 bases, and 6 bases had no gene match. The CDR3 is CASKSGLADYNEQFF. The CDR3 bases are TGCGCCAGCAAGTCGGGACTAGCGGATTACAATGAGCAGTTCTTC.

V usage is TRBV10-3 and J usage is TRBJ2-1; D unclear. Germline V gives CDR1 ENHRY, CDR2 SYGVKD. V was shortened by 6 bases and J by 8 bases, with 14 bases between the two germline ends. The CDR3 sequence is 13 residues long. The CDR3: CAIRIKESHEQFF. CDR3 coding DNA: TGTGCCATCAGGATTAAGGAAAGCCATGAGCAGTTCTTC.

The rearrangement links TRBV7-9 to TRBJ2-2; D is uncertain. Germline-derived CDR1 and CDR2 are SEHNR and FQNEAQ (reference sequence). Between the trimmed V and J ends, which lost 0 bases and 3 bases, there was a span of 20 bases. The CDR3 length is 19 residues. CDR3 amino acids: CASSLARIRVLNDTGELFF. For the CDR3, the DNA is TGTGCCAGCAGCTTAGCGAGGATACGGGTTCTTAACGACACCGGGGAGCTGTTTTTT.

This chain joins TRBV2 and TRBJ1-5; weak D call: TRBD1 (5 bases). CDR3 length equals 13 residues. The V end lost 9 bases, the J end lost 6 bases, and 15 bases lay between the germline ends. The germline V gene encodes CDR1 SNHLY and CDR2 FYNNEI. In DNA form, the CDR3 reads TGTGCCAGTACTGGGGGAGGGTTTCAGCCCCAGCATTTT. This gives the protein CASTGGGFQPQHF.

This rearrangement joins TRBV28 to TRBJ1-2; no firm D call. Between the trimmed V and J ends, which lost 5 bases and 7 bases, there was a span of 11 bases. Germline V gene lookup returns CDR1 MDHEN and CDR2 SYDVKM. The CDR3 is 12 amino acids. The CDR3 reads CASSPRLLGYTF. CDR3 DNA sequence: TGTGCCAGCAGTCCCCGTCTTCTTGGCTACACCTTC.

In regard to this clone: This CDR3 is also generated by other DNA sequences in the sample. The CDR3 loop reads CASSPRQGSSYNSPLHF. DNA of the CDR3: TGTGCCAGTAGTCCCCGACAGGGAAGCTCCTATAATTCACCCCTCCACTTT. The V gene is TRBV19, the J gene TRBJ1-6; 7 bases are a match to TRBD1. V shed 5 bases, J shed 0 bases, and the junction held 7 bases outside the gene matches. In germline, CDR1 is LNHDA, CDR2 SQIVND (reference sequence). This CDR3 is 17 amino acids long.

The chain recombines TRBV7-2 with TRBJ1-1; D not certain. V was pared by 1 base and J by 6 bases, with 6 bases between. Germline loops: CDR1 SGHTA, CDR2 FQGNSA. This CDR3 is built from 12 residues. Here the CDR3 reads CASSLVVAEAFF. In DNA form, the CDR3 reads TGTGCCAGCAGCTTAGTGGTCGCTGAAGCTTTCTTT.

The CDR3 protein is CASSLADRGVGQPQHF. CDR3 sequence (DNA): TGTGCCAGCAGCTTAGCAGACAGGGGAGTAGGGCAGCCCCAGCATTTT. The V gene is TRBV5-6, the J gene TRBJ1-5; 8 nucleotides line up with TRBD1. J lost 7 bases, V lost 2 bases, and 11 bases had no gene match. The CDR3 is made up of 16 amino acids. Per the germline V gene, CDR1 is SGHDT and CDR2 is YYEEEE.

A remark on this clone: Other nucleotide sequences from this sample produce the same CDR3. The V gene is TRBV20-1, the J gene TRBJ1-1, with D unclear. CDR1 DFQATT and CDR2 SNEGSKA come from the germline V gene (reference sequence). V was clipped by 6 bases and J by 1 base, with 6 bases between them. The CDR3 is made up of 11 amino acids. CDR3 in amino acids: CSASGNTEAFF. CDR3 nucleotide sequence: TGCAGTGCCTCAGGGAACACTGAAGCTTTCTTT.

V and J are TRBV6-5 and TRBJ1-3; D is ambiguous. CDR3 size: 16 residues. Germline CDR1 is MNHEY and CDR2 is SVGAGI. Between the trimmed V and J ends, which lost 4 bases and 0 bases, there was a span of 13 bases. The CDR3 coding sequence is TGTGCCAGCAGTTCCCAGACTGGGAGCTCTGGAAACACCATATATTTT. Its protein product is CASSSQTGSSGNTIYF.

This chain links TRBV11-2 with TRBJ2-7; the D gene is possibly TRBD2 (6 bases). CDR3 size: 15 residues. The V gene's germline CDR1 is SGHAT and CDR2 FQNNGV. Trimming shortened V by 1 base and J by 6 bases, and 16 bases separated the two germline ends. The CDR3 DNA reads TGTGCCAGCAGCTTAGCGGGGGAGATTATGGGCGAGCAGTACTTC. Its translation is CASSLAGEIMGEQYF. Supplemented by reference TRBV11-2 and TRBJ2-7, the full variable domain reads EAGVAQSPRYKIIEKRQSVAFWCNPISGHATLYWYQQILGQGPKLLIQFQNNGVVDDSQLPKDRFSAERLKGVDSTLKIQPAKLEDSAVYLCASSLAGEIMGEQYFGPGTRLTVT.

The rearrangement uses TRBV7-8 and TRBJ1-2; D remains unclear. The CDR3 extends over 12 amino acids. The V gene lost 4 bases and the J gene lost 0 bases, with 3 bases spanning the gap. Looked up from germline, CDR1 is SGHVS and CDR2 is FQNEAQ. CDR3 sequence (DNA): TGTGCCAGCAGCTACGCTAACTATGGCTACACCTTC. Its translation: CASSYANYGYTF. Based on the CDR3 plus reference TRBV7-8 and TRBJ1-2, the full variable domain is GAGVSQSPRYKVAKRGQDVALRCDPISGHVSLFWYQQALGQGPEFLTYFQNEAQLDKSGLPSDRFFAERPEGSVSTLKIQRTQQEDSAVYLCASSYANYGYTFGSGTRLTVV.

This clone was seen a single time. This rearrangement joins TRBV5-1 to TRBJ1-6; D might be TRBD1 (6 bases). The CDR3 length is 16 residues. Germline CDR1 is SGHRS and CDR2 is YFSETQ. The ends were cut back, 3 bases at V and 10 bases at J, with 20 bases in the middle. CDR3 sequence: CASSSDSLQGSSPLHF. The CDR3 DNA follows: TGCGCCAGCAGCTCGGACAGCTTACAGGGTTCCTCACCCCTCCACTTT.

CDR3 DNA: TGTGCCAGCAGTGAGAGGGGACTAGCGGGATACGAGCAGTACTTC. Its translation: CASSERGLAGYEQYF. V is TRBV2 and J is TRBJ2-7, with 13 bases fitting TRBD2. The CDR3 runs to 15 residues. The germline V gene has CDR1 SNHLY and CDR2 FYNNEI. Losses at the gene ends were 3 bases for V and 4 bases for J; bases not matched to a gene: 3.

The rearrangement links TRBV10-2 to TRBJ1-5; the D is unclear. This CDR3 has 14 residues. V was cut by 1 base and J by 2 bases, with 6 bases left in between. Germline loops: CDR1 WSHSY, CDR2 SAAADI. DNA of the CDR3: TGCGCCAGCAGTGAGTTCCAAGGCAATCAGCCCCAGCATTTT. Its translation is CASSEFQGNQPQHF.

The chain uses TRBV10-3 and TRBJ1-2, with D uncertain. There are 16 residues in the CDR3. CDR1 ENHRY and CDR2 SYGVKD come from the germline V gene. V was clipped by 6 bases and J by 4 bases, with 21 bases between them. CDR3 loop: CAISEGTDRSFYGYTF. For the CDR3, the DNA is TGTGCCATCAGCGAAGGCACAGACCGATCCTTCTATGGCTACACCTTC.

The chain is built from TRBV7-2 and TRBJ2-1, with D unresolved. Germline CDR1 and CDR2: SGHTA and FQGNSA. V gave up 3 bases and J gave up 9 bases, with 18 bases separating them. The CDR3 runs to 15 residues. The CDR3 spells CASSLKASAASEQFF. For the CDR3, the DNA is TGTGCCAGCAGCTTGAAGGCAAGCGCCGCCAGTGAGCAGTTCTTC.

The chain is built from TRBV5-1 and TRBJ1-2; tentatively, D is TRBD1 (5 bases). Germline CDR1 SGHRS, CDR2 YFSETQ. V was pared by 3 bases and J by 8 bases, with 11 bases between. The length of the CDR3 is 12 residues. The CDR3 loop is CASSSNQGGYTF. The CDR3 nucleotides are TGCGCCAGCAGCTCCAACCAGGGCGGCTACACCTTC. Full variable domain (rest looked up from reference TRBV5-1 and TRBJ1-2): KAGVTQTPRYLIKTRGQQVTLSCSPISGHRSVSWYQQTPGQGLQFLFEYFSETQRNKGNFPGRFSGRQFSNSRSEMNVSTLELGDSALYLCASSSNQGGYTFGSGTRLTVV.

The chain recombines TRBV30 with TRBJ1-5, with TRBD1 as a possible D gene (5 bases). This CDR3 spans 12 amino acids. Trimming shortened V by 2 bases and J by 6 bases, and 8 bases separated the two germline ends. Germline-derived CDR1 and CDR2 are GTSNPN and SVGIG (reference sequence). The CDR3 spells CAWSQGPQPQHF. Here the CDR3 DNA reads TGTGCCTGGAGTCAGGGCCCTCAGCCCCAGCATTTT.

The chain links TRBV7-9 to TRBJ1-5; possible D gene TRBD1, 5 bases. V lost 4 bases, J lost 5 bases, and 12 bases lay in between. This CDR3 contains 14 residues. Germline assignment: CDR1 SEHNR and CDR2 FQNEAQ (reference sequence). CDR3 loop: CASSSGTVDQPQHF. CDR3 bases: TGTGCCAGCAGCTCAGGGACTGTCGATCAGCCCCAGCATTTT.

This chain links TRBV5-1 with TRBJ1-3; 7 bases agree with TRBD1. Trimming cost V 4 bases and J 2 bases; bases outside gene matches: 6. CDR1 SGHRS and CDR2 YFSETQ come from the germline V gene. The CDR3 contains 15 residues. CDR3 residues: CASSPQGGPGNTIYF. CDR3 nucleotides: TGCGCCAGCAGCCCTCAGGGGGGCCCTGGAAACACCATATATTTT.

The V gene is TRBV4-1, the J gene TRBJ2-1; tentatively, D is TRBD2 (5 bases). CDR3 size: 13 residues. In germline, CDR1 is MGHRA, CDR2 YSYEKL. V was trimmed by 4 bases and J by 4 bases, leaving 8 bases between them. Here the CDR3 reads CASSPREYNEQFF. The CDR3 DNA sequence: TGCGCCAGCAGCCCGAGGGAATACAATGAGCAGTTCTTC.

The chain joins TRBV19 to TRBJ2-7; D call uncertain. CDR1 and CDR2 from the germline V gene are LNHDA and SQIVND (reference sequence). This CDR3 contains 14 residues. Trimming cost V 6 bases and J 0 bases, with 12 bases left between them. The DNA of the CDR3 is TGTGCCAGTAGCCTCGACGGTAGCTCCTACGAGCAGTACTTC. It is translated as CASSLDGSSYEQYF.

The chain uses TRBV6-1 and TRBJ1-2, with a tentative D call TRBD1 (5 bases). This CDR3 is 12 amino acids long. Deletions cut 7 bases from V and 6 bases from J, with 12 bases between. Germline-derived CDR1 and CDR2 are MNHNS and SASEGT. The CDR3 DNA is TGTGCCAGCAAACCCGACAGCGATGGCTACACCTTC. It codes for CASKPDSDGYTF.

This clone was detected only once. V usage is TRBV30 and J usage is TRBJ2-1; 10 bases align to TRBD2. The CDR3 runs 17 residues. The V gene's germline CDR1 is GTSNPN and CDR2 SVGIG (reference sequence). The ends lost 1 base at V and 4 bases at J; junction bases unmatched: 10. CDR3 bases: TGTGCCTGGAGTGCCCGAACCGGGACTAGCGCTTACAATGAGCAGTTCTTC. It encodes CAWSARTGTSAYNEQFF.

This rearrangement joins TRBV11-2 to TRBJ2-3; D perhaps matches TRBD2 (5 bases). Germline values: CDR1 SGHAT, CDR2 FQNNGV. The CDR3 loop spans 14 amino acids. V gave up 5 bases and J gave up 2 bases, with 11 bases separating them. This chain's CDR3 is CASSQRTHTDTQYF. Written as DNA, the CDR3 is TGTGCCAGCAGCCAACGGACTCACACAGATACGCAGTATTTT.

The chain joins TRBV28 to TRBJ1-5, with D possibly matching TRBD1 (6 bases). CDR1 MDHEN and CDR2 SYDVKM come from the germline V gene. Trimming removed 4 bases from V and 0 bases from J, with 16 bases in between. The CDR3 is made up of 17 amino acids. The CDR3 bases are TGTGCCAGCAGTTCCCGGGACAACCACTATAGCAATCAGCCCCAGCATTTT. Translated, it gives CASSSRDNHYSNQPQHF.

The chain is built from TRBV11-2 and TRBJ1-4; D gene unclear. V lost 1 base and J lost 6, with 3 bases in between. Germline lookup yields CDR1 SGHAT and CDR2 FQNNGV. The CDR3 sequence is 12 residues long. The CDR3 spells CASSLGYEKLFF. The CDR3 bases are TGTGCCAGCAGCTTAGGATATGAAAAACTGTTTTTT.

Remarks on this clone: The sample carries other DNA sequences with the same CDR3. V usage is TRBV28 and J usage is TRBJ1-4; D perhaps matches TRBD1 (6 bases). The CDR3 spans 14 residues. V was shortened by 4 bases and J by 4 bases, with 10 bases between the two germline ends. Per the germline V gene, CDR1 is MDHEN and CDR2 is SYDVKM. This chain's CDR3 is CASSSGQINEKLFF. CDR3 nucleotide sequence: TGTGCCAGCAGTTCCGGACAGATTAATGAAAAACTGTTTTTT.